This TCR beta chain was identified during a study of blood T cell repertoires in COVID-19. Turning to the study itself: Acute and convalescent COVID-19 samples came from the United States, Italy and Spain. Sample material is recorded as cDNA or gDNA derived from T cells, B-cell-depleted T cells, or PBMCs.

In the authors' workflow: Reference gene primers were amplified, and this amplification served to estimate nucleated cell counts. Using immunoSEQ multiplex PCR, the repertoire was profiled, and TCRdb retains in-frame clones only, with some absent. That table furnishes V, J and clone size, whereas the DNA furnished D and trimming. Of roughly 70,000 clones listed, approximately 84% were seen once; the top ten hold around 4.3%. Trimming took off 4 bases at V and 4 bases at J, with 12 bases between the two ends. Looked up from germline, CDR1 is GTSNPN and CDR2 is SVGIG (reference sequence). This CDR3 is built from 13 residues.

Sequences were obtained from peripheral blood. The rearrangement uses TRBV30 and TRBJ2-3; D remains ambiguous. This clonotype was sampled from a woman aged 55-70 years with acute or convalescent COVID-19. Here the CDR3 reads CAWTVLQADTQYF. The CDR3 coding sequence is TGTGCCTGGACAGTACTTCAGGCAGATACGCAGTATTTT.